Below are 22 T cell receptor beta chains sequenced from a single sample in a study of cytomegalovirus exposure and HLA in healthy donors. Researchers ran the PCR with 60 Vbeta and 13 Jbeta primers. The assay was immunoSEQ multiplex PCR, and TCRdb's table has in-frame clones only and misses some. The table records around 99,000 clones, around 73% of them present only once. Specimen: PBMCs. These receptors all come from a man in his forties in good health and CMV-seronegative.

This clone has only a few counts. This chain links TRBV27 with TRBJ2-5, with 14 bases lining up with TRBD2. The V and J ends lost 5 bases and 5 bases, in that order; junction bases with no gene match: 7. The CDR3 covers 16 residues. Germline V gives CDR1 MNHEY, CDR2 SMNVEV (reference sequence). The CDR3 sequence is CASSKTSGGAGETQYF. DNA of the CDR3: TGTGCCAGCAGTAAGACTAGCGGGGGGGCCGGGGAGACCCAGTACTTC.

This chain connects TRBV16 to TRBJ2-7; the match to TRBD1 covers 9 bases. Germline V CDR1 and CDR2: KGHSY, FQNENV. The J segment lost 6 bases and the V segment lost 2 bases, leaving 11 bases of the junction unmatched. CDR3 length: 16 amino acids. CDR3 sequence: CASSQPKGQGATEQYF. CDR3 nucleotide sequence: TGTGCCAGCAGCCAACCTAAGGGACAGGGAGCGACCGAGCAGTACTTC.

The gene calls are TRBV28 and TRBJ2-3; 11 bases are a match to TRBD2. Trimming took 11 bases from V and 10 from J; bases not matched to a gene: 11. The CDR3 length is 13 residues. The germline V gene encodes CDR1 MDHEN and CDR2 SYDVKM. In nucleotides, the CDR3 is TGTGCCGCCTTTGGGACTAGCGGTATTGCGCAGTATTTT. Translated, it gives CAAFGTSGIAQYF.

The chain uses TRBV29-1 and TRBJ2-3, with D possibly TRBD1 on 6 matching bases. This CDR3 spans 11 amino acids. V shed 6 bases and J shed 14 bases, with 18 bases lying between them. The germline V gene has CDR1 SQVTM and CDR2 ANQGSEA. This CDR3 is CSVDDRTKRYF. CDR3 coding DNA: TGCAGCGTCGATGACAGGACGAAAAGGTATTTT.

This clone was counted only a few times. CDR3 amino acids: CASSYRSRASYEQYF. CDR3 sequence (DNA): TGTGCCAGCAGTTACCGGTCCAGGGCGTCCTACGAGCAGTACTTC. The chain employs TRBV6-5 and TRBJ2-7, with a possible D match to TRBD1 (5 bases). This CDR3 has 15 amino acids. Trimming cost V 2 bases and J 1 base, with 12 bases left between them. Germline CDR1 and CDR2: MNHEY and SVGAGI.

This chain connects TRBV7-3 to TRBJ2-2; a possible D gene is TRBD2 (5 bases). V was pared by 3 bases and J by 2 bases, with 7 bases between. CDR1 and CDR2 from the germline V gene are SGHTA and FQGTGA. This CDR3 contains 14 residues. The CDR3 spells CASSFRGNTGELFF. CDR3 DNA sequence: TGTGCCAGCAGCTTCCGGGGAAACACCGGGGAGCTGTTTTTT.

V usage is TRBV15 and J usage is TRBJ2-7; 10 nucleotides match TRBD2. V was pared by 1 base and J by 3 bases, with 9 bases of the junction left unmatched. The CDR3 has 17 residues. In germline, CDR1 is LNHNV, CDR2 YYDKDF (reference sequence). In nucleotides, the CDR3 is TGTGCCACCAGCAGAGCGGTTGCGAGACTAGCGGGCTACGAGCAGTACTTC. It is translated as CATSRAVARLAGYEQYF.

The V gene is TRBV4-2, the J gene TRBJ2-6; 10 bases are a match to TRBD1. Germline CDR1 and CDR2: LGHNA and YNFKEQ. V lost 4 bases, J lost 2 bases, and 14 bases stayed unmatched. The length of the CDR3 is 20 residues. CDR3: CASSPLDPTGGGTGANVLTF. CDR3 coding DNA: TGTGCCAGCAGCCCCCTGGACCCGACAGGGGGCGGAACTGGGGCCAACGTCCTGACTTTC.

The CDR3 DNA reads TGTGCCAGCAGCCCGGGGACAGGGGTCGTTTACGAGCAGTACTTC. Translating it yields CASSPGTGVVYEQYF. The genes are TRBV7-9 and TRBJ2-7; 10 positions agree with TRBD1. CDR3 size: 15 residues. J lost 4 bases, V lost 5 bases, and 8 bases had no gene match. Germline lookup yields CDR1 SEHNR and CDR2 FQNEAQ (reference sequence).

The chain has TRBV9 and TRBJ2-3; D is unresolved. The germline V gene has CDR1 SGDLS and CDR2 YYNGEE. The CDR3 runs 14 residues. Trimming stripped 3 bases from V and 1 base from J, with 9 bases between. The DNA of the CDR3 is TGTGCCAGCAGCGCGATGCAGGGCACAGATACGCAGTATTTT. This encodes CASSAMQGTDTQYF.

The CDR3, as DNA: TGCAGCCTCTTCGGGACAGGGGGCCAAGAGACCCAGTACTTC. This sequence encodes CSLFGTGGQETQYF. The genes are TRBV29-1 and TRBJ2-5; TRBD1 aligns across 11 bases. Germline CDR1 reads SQVTM; CDR2 reads ANQGSEA. Losses at the gene ends were 8 bases for V and 1 base for J; bases not matched to a gene: 6. This CDR3 contains 14 residues.

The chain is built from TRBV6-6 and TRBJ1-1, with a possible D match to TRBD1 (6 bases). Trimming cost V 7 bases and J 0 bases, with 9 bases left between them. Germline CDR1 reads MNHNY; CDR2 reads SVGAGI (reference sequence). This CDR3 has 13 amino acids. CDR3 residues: CASTRQVNTEAFF. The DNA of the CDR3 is TGTGCCAGCACTCGACAGGTGAACACTGAAGCTTTCTTT.

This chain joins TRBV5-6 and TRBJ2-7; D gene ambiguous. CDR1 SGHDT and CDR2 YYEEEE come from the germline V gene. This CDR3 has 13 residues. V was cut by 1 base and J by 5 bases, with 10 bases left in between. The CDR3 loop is CASSLWQSDEQYF. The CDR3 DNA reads TGTGCCAGCAGCTTGTGGCAGAGCGACGAGCAGTACTTC.

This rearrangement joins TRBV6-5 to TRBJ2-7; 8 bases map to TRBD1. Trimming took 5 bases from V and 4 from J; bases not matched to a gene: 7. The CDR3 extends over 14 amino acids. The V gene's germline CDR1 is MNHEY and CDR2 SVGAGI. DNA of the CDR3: TGTGCCAGCAGTCCCCAGGGGGCGGGTTACGAGCAGTACTTC. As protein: CASSPQGAGYEQYF.

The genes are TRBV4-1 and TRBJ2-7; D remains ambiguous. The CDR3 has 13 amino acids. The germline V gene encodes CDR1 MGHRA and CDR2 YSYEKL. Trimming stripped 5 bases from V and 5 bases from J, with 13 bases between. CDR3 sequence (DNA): TGCGCCAGCAGCAATGACTTTGCCAACGAGCAGTACTTC. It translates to CASSNDFANEQYF.

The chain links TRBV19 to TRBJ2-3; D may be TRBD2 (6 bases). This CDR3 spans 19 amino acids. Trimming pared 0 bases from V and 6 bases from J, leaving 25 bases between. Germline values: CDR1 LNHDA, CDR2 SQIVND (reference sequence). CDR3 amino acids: CASSIEDLAGPSMGDTQYF. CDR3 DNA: TGTGCCAGTAGTATAGAGGATCTGGCGGGACCCAGCATGGGGGATACGCAGTATTTT.

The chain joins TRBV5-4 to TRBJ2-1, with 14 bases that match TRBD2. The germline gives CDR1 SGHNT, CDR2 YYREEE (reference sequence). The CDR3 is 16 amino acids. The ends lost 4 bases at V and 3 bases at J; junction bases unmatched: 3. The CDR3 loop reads CASSRGLAGDYNEQFF. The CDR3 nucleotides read TGTGCCAGCAGCAGGGGACTAGCGGGGGACTACAATGAGCAGTTCTTC.

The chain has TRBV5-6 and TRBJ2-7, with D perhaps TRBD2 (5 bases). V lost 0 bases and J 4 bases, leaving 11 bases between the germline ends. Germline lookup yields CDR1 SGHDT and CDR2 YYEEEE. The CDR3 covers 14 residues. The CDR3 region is CASSLDPGKYEQYF. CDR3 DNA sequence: TGTGCCAGCAGCTTGGACCCCGGGAAGTACGAGCAGTACTTC.

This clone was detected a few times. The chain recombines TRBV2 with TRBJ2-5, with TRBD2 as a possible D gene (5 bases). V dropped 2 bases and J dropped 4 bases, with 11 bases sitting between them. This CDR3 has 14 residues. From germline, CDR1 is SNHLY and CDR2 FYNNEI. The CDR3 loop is CASSEKETTETQYF. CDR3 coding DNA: TGTGCCAGCAGTGAAAAAGAGACTACAGAGACCCAGTACTTC.

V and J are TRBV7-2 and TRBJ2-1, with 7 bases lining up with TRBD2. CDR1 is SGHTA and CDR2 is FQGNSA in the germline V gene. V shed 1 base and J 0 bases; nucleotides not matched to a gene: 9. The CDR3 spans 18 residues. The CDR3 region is CASSLVGTTLSSYNEQFF. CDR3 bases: TGTGCCAGCAGCTTAGTCGGGACTACCCTGAGCTCCTACAATGAGCAGTTCTTC.

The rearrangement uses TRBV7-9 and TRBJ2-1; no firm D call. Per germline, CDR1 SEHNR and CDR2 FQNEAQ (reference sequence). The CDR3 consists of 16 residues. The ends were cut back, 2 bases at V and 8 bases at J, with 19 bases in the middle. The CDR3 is CASSLLKAYGVDEQFF. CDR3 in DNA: TGTGCCAGCAGCTTATTAAAAGCCTACGGTGTTGATGAGCAGTTCTTC.

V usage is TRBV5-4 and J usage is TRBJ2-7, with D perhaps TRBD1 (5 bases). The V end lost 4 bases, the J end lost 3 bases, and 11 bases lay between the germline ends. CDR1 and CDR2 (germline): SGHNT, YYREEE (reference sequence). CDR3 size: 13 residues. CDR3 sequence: CASSQDTYYEQYF. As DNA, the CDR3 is TGTGCCAGCAGCCAGGACACATACTACGAGCAGTACTTC.